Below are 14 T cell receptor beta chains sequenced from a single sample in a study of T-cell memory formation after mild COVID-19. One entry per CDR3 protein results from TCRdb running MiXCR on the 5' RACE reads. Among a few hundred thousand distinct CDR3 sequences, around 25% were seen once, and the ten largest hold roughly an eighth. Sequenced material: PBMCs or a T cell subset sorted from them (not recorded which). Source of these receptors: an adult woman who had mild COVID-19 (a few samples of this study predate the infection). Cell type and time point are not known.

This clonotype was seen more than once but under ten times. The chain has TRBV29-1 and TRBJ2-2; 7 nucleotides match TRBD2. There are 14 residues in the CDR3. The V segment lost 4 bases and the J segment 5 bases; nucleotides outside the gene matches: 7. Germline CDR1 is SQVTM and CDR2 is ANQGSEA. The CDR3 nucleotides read TGCAGCGTTGGGGGAGGGAGAACAACCGGGGAGCTGTTTTTT. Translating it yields CSVGGGRTTGELFF.

CDR3 sequence: CASSYSWGNYGYTF. The CDR3 DNA follows: TGTGCCAGCAGTTACTCTTGGGGGAACTATGGCTACACCTTC. The J gene is TRBJ1-2, the V gene TRBV6-5, with a possible D match to TRBD1 (5 bases). Trimming stripped 0 bases from V and 2 bases from J, with 7 bases between. This CDR3 spans 14 amino acids. The germline CDR1 and CDR2 sequences are MNHEY and SVGAGI.

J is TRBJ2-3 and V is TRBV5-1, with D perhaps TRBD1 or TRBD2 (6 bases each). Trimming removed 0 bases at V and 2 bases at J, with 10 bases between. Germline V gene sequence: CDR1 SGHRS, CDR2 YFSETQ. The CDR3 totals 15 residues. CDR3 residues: CASSLAGAHTDTQYF. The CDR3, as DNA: TGCGCCAGCAGCTTGGCGGGGGCCCACACAGATACGCAGTATTTT. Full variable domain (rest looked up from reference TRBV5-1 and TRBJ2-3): KAGVTQTPRYLIKTRGQQVTLSCSPISGHRSVSWYQQTPGQGLQFLFEYFSETQRNKGNFPGRFSGRQFSNSRSEMNVSTLELGDSALYLCASSLAGAHTDTQYFGPGTRLTVL.

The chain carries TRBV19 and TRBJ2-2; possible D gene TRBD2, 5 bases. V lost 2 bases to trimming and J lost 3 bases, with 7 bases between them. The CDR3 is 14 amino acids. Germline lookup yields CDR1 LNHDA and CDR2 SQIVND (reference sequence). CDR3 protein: CASSITRDTGELFF. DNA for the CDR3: TGTGCCAGTAGTATAACGAGGGACACCGGGGAGCTGTTTTTT. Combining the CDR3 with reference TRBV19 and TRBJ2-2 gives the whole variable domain DGGITQSPKYLFRKEGQNVTLSCEQNLNHDAMYWYRQDPGQGLRLIYYSQIVNDFQKGDIAEGYSVSREKKESFPLTVTSAQKNPTAFYLCASSITRDTGELFFGEGSRLTVL.

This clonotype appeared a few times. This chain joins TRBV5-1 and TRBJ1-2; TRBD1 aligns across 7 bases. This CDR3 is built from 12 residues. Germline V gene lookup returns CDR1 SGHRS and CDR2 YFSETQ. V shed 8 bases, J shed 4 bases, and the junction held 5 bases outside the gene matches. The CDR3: CASRDSLYGYTF. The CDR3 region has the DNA TGCGCCAGTCGGGACAGCCTCTATGGCTACACCTTC.

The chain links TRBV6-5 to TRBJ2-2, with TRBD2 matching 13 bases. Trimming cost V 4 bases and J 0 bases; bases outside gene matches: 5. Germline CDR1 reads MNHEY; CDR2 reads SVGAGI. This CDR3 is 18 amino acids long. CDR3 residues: CASSSLAGGLSNTGELFF. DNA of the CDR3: TGTGCCAGCAGTTCACTAGCGGGGGGGCTATCGAACACCGGGGAGCTGTTTTTT.

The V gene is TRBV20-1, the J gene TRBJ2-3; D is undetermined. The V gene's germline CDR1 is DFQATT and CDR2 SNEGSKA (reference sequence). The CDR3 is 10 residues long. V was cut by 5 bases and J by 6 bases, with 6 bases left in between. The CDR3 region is CSAPMDTQYF. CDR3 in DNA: TGCAGTGCTCCGATGGATACGCAGTATTTT.

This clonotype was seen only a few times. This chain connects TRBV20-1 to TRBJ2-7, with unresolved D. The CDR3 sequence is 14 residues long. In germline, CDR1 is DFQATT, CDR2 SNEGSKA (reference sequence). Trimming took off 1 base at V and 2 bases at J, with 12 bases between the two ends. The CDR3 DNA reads TGCAGTGCTAGAGGAGGAATCTTACCCTACGAGCAGTACTTC. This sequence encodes CSARGGILPYEQYF.

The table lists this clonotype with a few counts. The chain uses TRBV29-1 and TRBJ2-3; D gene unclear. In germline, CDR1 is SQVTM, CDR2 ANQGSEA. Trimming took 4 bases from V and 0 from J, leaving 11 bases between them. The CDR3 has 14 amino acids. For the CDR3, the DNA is TGCAGCGTTGTCTCCTTTACTAGCACAGATACGCAGTATTTT. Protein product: CSVVSFTSTDTQYF.

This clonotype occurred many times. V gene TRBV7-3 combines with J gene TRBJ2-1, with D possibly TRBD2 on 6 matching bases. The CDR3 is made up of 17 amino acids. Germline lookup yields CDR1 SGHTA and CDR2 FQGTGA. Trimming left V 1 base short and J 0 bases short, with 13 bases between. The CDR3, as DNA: TGTGCCAGCAGCTTAAAAGGCGGGACGAGCTCCTACAATGAGCAGTTCTTC. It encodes CASSLKGGTSSYNEQFF.

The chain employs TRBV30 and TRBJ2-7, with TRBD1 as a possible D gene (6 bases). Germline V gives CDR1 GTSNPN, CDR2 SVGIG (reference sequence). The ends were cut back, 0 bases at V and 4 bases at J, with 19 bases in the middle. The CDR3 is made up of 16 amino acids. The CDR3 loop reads CAWSVVRTVRLYEQYF. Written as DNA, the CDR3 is TGTGCCTGGAGTGTAGTCCGGACAGTACGTCTGTACGAGCAGTACTTC.

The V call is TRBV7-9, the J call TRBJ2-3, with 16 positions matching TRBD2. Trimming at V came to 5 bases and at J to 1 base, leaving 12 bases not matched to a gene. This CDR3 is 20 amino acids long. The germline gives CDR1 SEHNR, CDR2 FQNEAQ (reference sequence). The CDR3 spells CASSAQIGTSGRAGTDTQYF. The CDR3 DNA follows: TGTGCCAGCAGCGCACAAATAGGGACTAGCGGGAGGGCCGGCACAGATACGCAGTATTTT. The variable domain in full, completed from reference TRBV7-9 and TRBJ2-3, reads DTGVSQNPRHKITKRGQNVTFRCDPISEHNRLYWYRQTLGQGPEFLTYFQNEAQLEKSRLLSDRFSAERPKGSFSTLEIQRTEQGDSAMYLCASSAQIGTSGRAGTDTQYFGPGTRLTVL.

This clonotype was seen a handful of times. CDR3 residues: CSVGGWNTEAFF. CDR3 in DNA: TGCAGCGTTGGAGGGTGGAACACTGAAGCTTTCTTT. The V gene is TRBV29-1, the J gene TRBJ1-1; D unclear. This CDR3 is 12 amino acids long. Germline lookup yields CDR1 SQVTM and CDR2 ANQGSEA. Trimming shortened V by 4 bases and J by 1 base, and 7 bases separated the two germline ends.

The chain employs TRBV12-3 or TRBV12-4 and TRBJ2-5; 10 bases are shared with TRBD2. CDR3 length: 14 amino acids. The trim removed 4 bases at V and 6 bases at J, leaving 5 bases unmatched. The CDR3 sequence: CASSSGLAEKTQYF. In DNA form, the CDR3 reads TGTGCCAGCAGTTCCGGACTAGCGGAAAAGACCCAGTACTTC.